Listed here are 10 T cell receptor beta chains from one sample, sequenced in a study of early T cells in non-severe SARS-CoV-2 infection. TCRdb called the 5' RACE reads again in MiXCR, with one record for every CDR3 protein. The sample carries 45,000 to 60,000 distinct CDR3 sequences, approximately 10% recorded once. The source material was whole blood, sampled at baseline. Receptors originate from an adult who was a healthcare worker with PCR-confirmed SARS-CoV-2 infection or an uninfected control (not recorded which).

Only a few counts were recorded for this clonotype. This CDR3 is CASSPSGTSYNEQFF. CDR3 DNA sequence: TGTGCCAGCAGCCCCAGCGGGACCTCCTACAATGAGCAGTTCTTC. The chain combines TRBV9 with TRBJ2-1; 7 nucleotides align to TRBD2. This CDR3 is 15 amino acids long. V gave up 4 bases and J gave up 0 bases; unmatched junction bases: 4. CDR1 and CDR2 (germline): SGDLS, YYNGEE.

The table lists this clonotype with many counts. The V gene is TRBV2, the J gene TRBJ2-7; 8 bases fit TRBD1. Germline trimming cut 5 bases from V and 2 bases from J; bases unmatched to any gene: 5. The germline V gene encodes CDR1 SNHLY and CDR2 FYNNEI. This CDR3 is 14 amino acids long. CDR3 sequence (DNA): TGTGCCAGCAGTAGGGACAGGTATGCCTACGAGCAGTACTTC. As protein: CASSRDRYAYEQYF.

This clonotype was seen a few times. The chain employs TRBV2 and TRBJ1-5; D is possibly TRBD1 (6 bases). The V gene's germline CDR1 is SNHLY and CDR2 FYNNEI. With 0 bases removed from V and 6 bases from J, the gap between germline ends came to 12 bases. The CDR3 loop spans 15 amino acids. The CDR3 sequence: CASSEATGGGQPQHF. DNA of the CDR3: TGTGCCAGCAGTGAAGCTACGGGGGGCGGTCAGCCCCAGCATTTT.

This clonotype was counted at least ten times. The chain couples TRBV7-9 to TRBJ2-3; D possibly corresponds to TRBD2 (6 bases). V lost 5 bases to trimming and J lost 2 bases, with 11 bases between them. This CDR3 is built from 14 residues. CDR1 and CDR2 (germline): SEHNR, FQNEAQ (reference sequence). CDR3 sequence (DNA): TGTGCCAGCAGCCCGGGACTCGACACAGATACGCAGTATTTT. This encodes CASSPGLDTDTQYF.

The sample holds many counts of this clonotype. This chain joins TRBV7-2 and TRBJ2-3; 7 bases match TRBD2. Germline CDR1 and CDR2: SGHTA and FQGNSA. The CDR3 length is 17 residues. Trimming cost V 5 bases and J 4 bases; bases outside gene matches: 15. CDR3 nucleotides: TGTGCCAGCAGCCTTGCCGCGGGCGGGAGCCTGGCAGATACGCAGTATTTT. Translation: CASSLAAGGSLADTQYF.

This clonotype was counted a few times. The rearrangement links TRBV6-2 or TRBV6-3 to TRBJ2-5; tentatively, D is TRBD1 (5 bases). V gave up 5 bases and J gave up 7 bases, with 11 bases separating them. Germline CDR1 MNHEY, CDR2 SVGEGT. The CDR3 has 12 residues. The CDR3 reads CASSQGTVTQYF. CDR3 DNA: TGTGCCAGCAGTCAGGGTACGGTGACCCAGTACTTC.

In this sample, this clonotype turned up a few times. The rearrangement joins TRBV11-2 to TRBJ2-1; TRBD2 matches at 7 bases. This CDR3 is 15 amino acids long. Germline V gives CDR1 SGHAT, CDR2 FQNNGV. V lost 3 bases, J lost 0 bases, and 2 bases stayed unmatched. The CDR3 protein is CASSFSGHSYNEQFF. CDR3 in DNA: TGTGCCAGCAGCTTTAGCGGGCACTCCTACAATGAGCAGTTCTTC. Combining the CDR3 with reference TRBV11-2 and TRBJ2-1 gives the whole variable domain EAGVAQSPRYKIIEKRQSVAFWCNPISGHATLYWYQQILGQGPKLLIQFQNNGVVDDSQLPKDRFSAERLKGVDSTLKIQPAKLEDSAVYLCASSFSGHSYNEQFFGPGTRLTVL.

The chain employs TRBV13 and TRBJ2-1, with TRBD1 as a possible D gene (7 bases). The germline V gene has CDR1 PRHDT and CDR2 FYEKMQ (reference sequence). Trimming shortened V by 1 base and J by 7 bases, and 14 bases separated the two germline ends. This CDR3 contains 15 residues. This CDR3 reads CASSLVGRGRNEQFF. The CDR3 DNA reads as TGTGCCAGCAGCTTAGTGGGCAGGGGGAGGAATGAGCAGTTCTTC.

This clonotype was observed a handful of times. V and J are TRBV7-8 and TRBJ1-6; D is possibly TRBD1 (5 bases). V dropped 0 bases and J dropped 0 bases, with 12 bases sitting between them. CDR3 size: 18 residues. Germline V lookup: CDR1 SGHVS, CDR2 FQNEAQ. CDR3 region: CASSLAPRQSSYNSPLHF. CDR3 DNA: TGTGCCAGCAGCTTAGCTCCCCGACAGAGCTCCTATAATTCACCCCTCCACTTT.

Ten or more counts support this clonotype. The rearrangement joins TRBV30 to TRBJ2-7; the D gene is possibly TRBD2 (5 bases). The CDR3 loop spans 12 amino acids. Germline V lookup: CDR1 GTSNPN, CDR2 SVGIG (reference sequence). Trimming left V 5 bases short and J 0 bases short, with 8 bases between. The CDR3 coding sequence is TGTGCCTGGGGCGGGCTCTCCTACGAGCAGTACTTC. It specifies CAWGGLSYEQYF.